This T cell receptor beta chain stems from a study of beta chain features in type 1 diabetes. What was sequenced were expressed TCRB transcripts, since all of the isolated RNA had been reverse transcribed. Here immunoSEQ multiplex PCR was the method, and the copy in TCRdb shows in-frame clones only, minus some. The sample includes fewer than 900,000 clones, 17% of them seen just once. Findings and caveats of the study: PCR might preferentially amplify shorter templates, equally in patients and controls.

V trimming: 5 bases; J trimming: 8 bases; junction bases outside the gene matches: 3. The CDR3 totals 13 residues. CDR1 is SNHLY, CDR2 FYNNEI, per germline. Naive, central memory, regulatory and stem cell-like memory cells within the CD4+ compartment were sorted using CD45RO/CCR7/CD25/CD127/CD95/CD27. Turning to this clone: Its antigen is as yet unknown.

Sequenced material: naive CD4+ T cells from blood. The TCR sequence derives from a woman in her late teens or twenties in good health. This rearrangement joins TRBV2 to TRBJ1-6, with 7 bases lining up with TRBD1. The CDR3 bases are TGTGCCAGCAGTTCTACAGGGGATTCACCCCTCCACTTT. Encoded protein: CASSSTGDSPLHF.